These 9 T cell receptor beta chains originate from one sample sequenced in a study of blood T cell repertoires in COVID-19. Assay used: immunoSEQ multiplex PCR; TCRdb lists only in-frame clones, some missing. The sample has some 350,000 clones, 80% to 90% seen once. The specimen sequenced was PBMCs or T cells enriched from blood (not recorded which). All receptors come from a man aged 30 to 39 who had recovered from COVID-19.

J is TRBJ1-1 and V is TRBV5-4; 10 nucleotides match TRBD1. Trimming at V came to 3 bases and at J to 7 bases, leaving 18 bases not matched to a gene. CDR1 and CDR2 from the germline V gene are SGHNT and YYREEE (reference sequence). The CDR3 consists of 18 residues. Here the CDR3 DNA reads TGTGCCAGCAGCTCCCAAAGGGGATCCGGGACAGGGGTTCGTGAAGCTTTCTTT. Protein: CASSSQRGSGTGVREAFF. The full variable domain, its missing parts supplied by reference TRBV5-4 and TRBJ1-1, is ETGVTQSPTHLIKTRGQQVTLRCSSQSGHNTVSWYQQALGQGPQFIFQYYREEENGRGNFPPRFSGLQFPNYSSELNVNALELDDSALYLCASSSQRGSGTGVREAFFGQGTRLTVV.

The count of this clone is one. This rearrangement joins TRBV4-1 to TRBJ1-2; 10 bases are shared with TRBD1. CDR1 and CDR2 (germline): MGHRA, YSYEKL. The CDR3 spans 16 residues. With 3 bases clipped from V and 4 bases from J, the junction kept 8 bases outside the gene matches. The CDR3 is CASSQTPGQGSYGYTF. The CDR3 DNA reads as TGCGCCAGCAGCCAGACCCCGGGACAGGGGAGCTATGGCTACACCTTC.

This clone showed up just a few times. The CDR3 loop is CASSSSQGFHGYTF. The CDR3, as DNA: TGCGCCAGCAGCTCCAGCCAGGGATTCCATGGCTACACCTTC. This rearrangement joins TRBV5-1 to TRBJ1-2; possible D gene TRBD1, 5 bases. The CDR3 has 14 residues. CDR1 is SGHRS, CDR2 YFSETQ, per germline. Trimming cost V 3 bases and J 6 bases, with 15 bases left between them.

As DNA, the CDR3 is TGTGCCGGGGGGGAGGGAGTGGGAGAGACCCAGTACTTC. Protein: CAGGEGVGETQYF. This chain links TRBV30 with TRBJ2-5, with 7 bases matching TRBD2. The V segment lost 8 bases and the J segment 4 bases; nucleotides outside the gene matches: 10. CDR1 is GTSNPN, CDR2 SVGIG, per germline (reference sequence). The CDR3 is 13 amino acids.

The gene calls are TRBV7-2 and TRBJ1-5, with D tentatively TRBD1 (6 bases). Trimming removed 1 base at V and 7 bases at J, with 17 bases between. The CDR3 has 16 amino acids. Germline lookup yields CDR1 SGHTA and CDR2 FQGNSA. The CDR3 region is CASSLVAGASRQPQHF. The CDR3 DNA reads as TGTGCCAGCAGCTTAGTGGCAGGGGCCTCCCGACAGCCCCAGCATTTT. Full variable domain (remainder filled in from reference TRBV7-2 and TRBJ1-5): GAGVSQSPSNKVTEKGKDVELRCDPISGHTALYWYRQSLGQGLEFLIYFQGNSAPDKSGLPSDRFSAERTGGSVSTLTIQRTQQEDSAVYLCASSLVAGASRQPQHFGDGTRLSIL.

CDR3 sequence: CASSDRGPNTEAFF. CDR3 nucleotide sequence: TGTGCCAGCAGCGACAGGGGGCCTAACACTGAAGCTTTCTTT. The chain joins TRBV11-2 to TRBJ1-1, with 10 bases fitting TRBD1. V gave up 5 bases and J gave up 2 bases; unmatched junction bases: 2. The CDR3 is 14 residues long. Germline V CDR1 and CDR2: SGHAT, FQNNGV.

This clone was recorded a few times. V usage is TRBV27 and J usage is TRBJ1-6; D call uncertain. The V and J ends lost 5 bases and 10 bases respectively, with 18 bases between them. This CDR3 spans 15 amino acids. CDR1 is MNHEY and CDR2 is SMNVEV in the germline V gene (reference sequence). The CDR3 sequence: CASSNFGERRSPLHF. As DNA, the CDR3 is TGTGCCAGCAGTAACTTCGGGGAGCGACGCTCACCCCTCCACTTT.

The rearrangement joins TRBV7-9 to TRBJ2-7; TRBD1 matches at 7 bases. The CDR3 runs to 16 residues. J gave up 3 bases and V 1 base, and 9 bases lay outside the gene matches. CDR1 and CDR2 from the germline V gene are SEHNR and FQNEAQ (reference sequence). CDR3 DNA: TGTGCCAGCAGCTTAGGAGGGGGCAAAACATACTACGAGCAGTACTTC. Protein product: CASSLGGGKTYYEQYF. Full variable domain (remainder filled in from reference TRBV7-9 and TRBJ2-7): DTGVSQNPRHKITKRGQNVTFRCDPISEHNRLYWYRQTLGQGPEFLTYFQNEAQLEKSRLLSDRFSAERPKGSFSTLEIQRTEQGDSAMYLCASSLGGGKTYYEQYFGPGTRLTVT.

This chain connects TRBV5-1 to TRBJ2-7, with D perhaps TRBD2 (5 bases). Trimming took 10 bases from V and 1 from J, leaving 15 bases between them. Germline CDR1 SGHRS, CDR2 YFSETQ. The CDR3 has 13 residues. CDR3 sequence (DNA): TGCGCCTCGCAACGGACTGATTCCTACGAGCAGTACTTC. Protein: CASQRTDSYEQYF.